The 20 T cell receptor beta chains below were found in one sample sequenced in a study of shared clonotypes between healthy human individuals. Repertoires were generated with immunoSEQ multiplex PCR, while TCRdb's copy carries only in-frame clones and drops some. The table has about 530,000 clones, 90% to 96% seen once. The material sequenced was naive CD4+ T cells sorted from blood. As to subset: CD45RA+ positively selected. Every receptor here comes from a woman aged 25 to 39 in good health.

Remarks on this clone: Other DNA sequences in the sample encode the same CDR3. V and J are TRBV11-2 and TRBJ2-7; D is unresolved. V lost 5 bases and J 0 bases, leaving 8 bases between the germline ends. The CDR3 length is 13 residues. Germline V lookup: CDR1 SGHAT, CDR2 FQNNGV. CDR3 DNA: TGTGCCAGCAGCCTATTCCCCTCCTACGAGCAGTACTTC. It codes for CASSLFPSYEQYF.

The chain carries TRBV30 and TRBJ2-7; 8 bases match TRBD1. V gave up 3 bases and J gave up 1 base; unmatched junction bases: 2. Germline CDR1 reads GTSNPN; CDR2 reads SVGIG (reference sequence). CDR3 size: 13 residues. The CDR3 coding sequence is TGTGCCTGGAGCCGGACAGGGTCCTACGAGCAGTACTTC. Translation: CAWSRTGSYEQYF.

The J gene is TRBJ2-2, the V gene TRBV6-5, with D possibly TRBD1 on 6 matching bases. Trimming removed 2 bases from V and 4 bases from J, with 11 bases in between. Germline values: CDR1 MNHEY, CDR2 SVGAGI. CDR3 length: 15 residues. This chain's CDR3 is CASSYEDRSTGELFF. The DNA of the CDR3 is TGTGCCAGCAGTTACGAGGACAGAAGCACCGGGGAGCTGTTTTTT.

This rearrangement joins TRBV7-2 to TRBJ2-1, with D possibly being TRBD2 (6 bases). CDR3 length: 15 residues. Between the trimmed V and J ends, which lost 2 bases and 0 bases, there was a span of 8 bases. Germline assignment: CDR1 SGHTA and CDR2 FQGNSA. The CDR3 bases are TGTGCCAGCAGCTTAACCGGGGGCTCCTACAATGAGCAGTTCTTC. Protein: CASSLTGGSYNEQFF.

V usage is TRBV25-1 and J usage is TRBJ2-5; D remains ambiguous. The J call may be faulty, since TRBJ2-7 better matches the DNA end. The germline gives CDR1 MGHDK, CDR2 SYGVNS. The CDR3 has 14 amino acids. CDR3 amino acids: CASSESRTFGEQYF. CDR3 coding DNA: TGTGCCAGCAGTGAATCCAGGACCTTTGGCGAGCAGTACTTC.

The chain recombines TRBV10-1 with TRBJ2-2; 9 bases are a match to TRBD1. The CDR3 is made up of 15 amino acids. V was pared by 6 bases and J by 5 bases, with 7 bases of the junction left unmatched. CDR1 and CDR2 from the germline V gene are WNHNN and SYGVQD (reference sequence). The CDR3 DNA reads TGCGCCAGCAGCCCCGGGACAGGGTGGACCGGGGAGCTGTTTTTT. Translation: CASSPGTGWTGELFF.

This clone showed up just a few times. This chain links TRBV7-9 with TRBJ2-7; TRBD1 or TRBD2 may be the D gene (6 bases each). V was cut by 8 bases and J by 0 bases, with 14 bases left in between. This CDR3 is 14 amino acids long. From germline, CDR1 is SEHNR and CDR2 FQNEAQ (reference sequence). The CDR3 sequence: CASGGGSSSYEQYF. The CDR3 bases are TGTGCCAGCGGAGGGGGGTCTAGCTCCTACGAGCAGTACTTC.

The chain recombines TRBV28 with TRBJ2-1; TRBD1 aligns across 7 bases. V lost 5 bases and J lost 0; bases outside the gene matches: 25. Germline-derived CDR1 and CDR2 are MDHEN and SYDVKM. This CDR3 contains 22 residues. The CDR3 DNA sequence: TGTGCCAGCAGTCCCTCCCTCGGACAGGCCAAAGGGCCACCAAGCTCCTACAATGAGCAGTTCTTC. It translates to CASSPSLGQAKGPPSSYNEQFF.

The count of this clone is one. The rearrangement joins TRBV28 to TRBJ1-2; 7 bases align to TRBD1. Germline assignment: CDR1 MDHEN and CDR2 SYDVKM. V dropped 5 bases and J dropped 4; count of bases not matched to a gene: 4. The CDR3 is 13 residues long. CDR3 sequence (DNA): TGTGCCAGCAGTCTGACAGGGATCTATGGCTACACCTTC. Its translation: CASSLTGIYGYTF.

The chain uses TRBV20-1 and TRBJ2-1; no reliable D call. Germline lookup yields CDR1 DFQATT and CDR2 SNEGSKA (reference sequence). The CDR3 runs to 11 residues. Trimming stripped 7 bases from V and 1 base from J, with 5 bases between. DNA of the CDR3: TGCAGTGTCGGTTCCTACAATGAGCAGTTCTTC. Translation: CSVGSYNEQFF.

This chain uses TRBV5-4 with TRBJ2-7; D is ambiguous. The V end was cut by 6 bases, the J end by 5 bases, with 12 bases between. Per the germline V gene, CDR1 is SGHNT and CDR2 is YYREEE (reference sequence). The CDR3 extends over 12 amino acids. The CDR3, as DNA: TGTGCCAGCACGAAGGACGGGCACGAGCAGTACTTC. It encodes CASTKDGHEQYF. Full variable domain (remainder filled in from reference TRBV5-4 and TRBJ2-7): ETGVTQSPTHLIKTRGQQVTLRCSSQSGHNTVSWYQQALGQGPQFIFQYYREEENGRGNFPPRFSGLQFPNYSSELNVNALELDDSALYLCASTKDGHEQYFGPGTRLTVT.

This clone occurred once. The same CDR3 is also encoded by other DNA sequences in this sample. The chain uses TRBV28 and TRBJ2-7; weak D call: TRBD1 (6 bases). Germline V gene lookup returns CDR1 MDHEN and CDR2 SYDVKM. The CDR3 is made up of 14 amino acids. Deletions cut 6 bases from V and 1 base from J, with 13 bases between. CDR3 in amino acids: CASSPGTHSYEQYF. The DNA of the CDR3 is TGTGCCAGCAGCCCAGGGACACATTCCTACGAGCAGTACTTC.

Note on this clone: Other DNA variants within this sample encode the same CDR3. The chain combines TRBV27 with TRBJ2-7; 10 positions match TRBD1. Unmatched junction bases numbered 5, after V lost 6 bases and J lost 0 bases. Germline CDR1 and CDR2: MNHEY and SMNVEV (reference sequence). CDR3 size: 15 residues. CDR3 DNA sequence: TGTGCCAGCAGCTCCGGGACAGGGGTCTCCTACGAGCAGTACTTC. Residues: CASSSGTGVSYEQYF.

This clone was seen only a few times. The chain uses TRBV2 and TRBJ1-5; a weak D match, TRBD1 (6 bases). The length of the CDR3 is 12 residues. Germline V gene lookup returns CDR1 SNHLY and CDR2 FYNNEI. Trimming took 7 bases from V and 9 from J, leaving 13 bases between them. DNA of the CDR3: TGTGCCAGCAAGGGACATTTTGGGCCCCAGCATTTT. Translated, it gives CASKGHFGPQHF. Based on the CDR3 plus reference TRBV2 and TRBJ1-5, the full variable domain is EPEVTQTPSHQVTQMGQEVILRCVPISNHLYFYWYRQILGQKVEFLVSFYNNEISEKSEIFDDQFSVERPDGSNFTLKIRSTKLEDSAMYFCASKGHFGPQHFGDGTRLSIL.

This clone was seen only once. V and J are TRBV5-8 and TRBJ1-1; 10 nucleotides match TRBD1. V trimming: 4 bases; J trimming: 3 bases; junction bases outside the gene matches: 18. Per germline, CDR1 SGHTS and CDR2 YDEGEE. The CDR3 has 19 residues. The CDR3 coding sequence is TGTGCCAGCAGCACCGACCGGAGGACAGGGGGGTTTATGTACACTGAAGCTTTCTTT. This codes for CASSTDRRTGGFMYTEAFF.

This chain joins TRBV7-8 and TRBJ2-1; possible D gene TRBD2, 5 bases. The germline gives CDR1 SGHVS, CDR2 FQNEAQ. V was clipped by 6 bases and J by 7 bases, with 16 bases between them. This CDR3 contains 14 residues. The CDR3 spells CASRPPRSGNEQFF. In DNA form, the CDR3 reads TGTGCCAGCAGACCTCCCAGGTCGGGGAATGAGCAGTTCTTC.

This chain connects TRBV29-1 to TRBJ2-7; 10 bases are a match to TRBD2. V was pared by 3 bases and J by 4 bases, with 6 bases of the junction left unmatched. This CDR3 spans 14 amino acids. Germline V gives CDR1 SQVTM, CDR2 ANQGSEA. The CDR3 coding sequence is TGCAGCGTTGAGGGAGCGGGAGGGAAGTACGAGCAGTACTTC. Translated, it gives CSVEGAGGKYEQYF.

The gene calls are TRBV2 and TRBJ2-1; maybe TRBD1 (5 bases). CDR1 is SNHLY, CDR2 FYNNEI, per germline. This CDR3 has 13 residues. Trimming pared 7 bases from V and 3 bases from J, leaving 10 bases between. The CDR3 DNA is TGTGCCAGCACCGAGACAGTCTACAATGAGCAGTTCTTC. Its protein is CASTETVYNEQFF.

The V gene is TRBV7-9, the J gene TRBJ2-7; D uncertain. V gave up 1 base and J gave up 3 bases, with 10 bases separating them. In germline, CDR1 is SEHNR, CDR2 FQNEAQ (reference sequence). This CDR3 has 14 amino acids. The CDR3 loop reads CASSLDPLFYEQYF. Here the CDR3 DNA reads TGTGCCAGCAGCTTAGATCCCCTGTTCTACGAGCAGTACTTC.

V gene TRBV6-6 combines with J gene TRBJ2-5, with TRBD2 matching over 7 bases. The germline gives CDR1 MNHNY, CDR2 SVGAGI (reference sequence). Germline trimming cut 7 bases from V and 5 bases from J; bases unmatched to any gene: 13. The CDR3 runs 15 residues. The CDR3 DNA is TGTGCCAGCACCCTGGGGGGGGAGAGAGGGGAGACCCAGTACTTC. Amino acid sequence: CASTLGGERGETQYF.